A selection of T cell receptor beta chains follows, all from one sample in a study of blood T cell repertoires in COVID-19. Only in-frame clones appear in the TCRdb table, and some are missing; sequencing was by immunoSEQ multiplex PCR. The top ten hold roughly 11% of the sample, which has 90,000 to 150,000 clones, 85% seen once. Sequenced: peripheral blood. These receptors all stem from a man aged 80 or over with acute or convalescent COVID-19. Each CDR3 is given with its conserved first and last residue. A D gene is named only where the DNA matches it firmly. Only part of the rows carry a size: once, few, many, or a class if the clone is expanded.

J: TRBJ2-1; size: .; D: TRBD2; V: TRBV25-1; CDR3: CASNQAGAREQFF; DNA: TGTGCCAGCAATCAAGCGGGAGCCCGAGAGCAGTTCTTC
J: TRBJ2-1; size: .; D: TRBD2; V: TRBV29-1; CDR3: CSVEAQRGARLSSYNEQFF; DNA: TGCAGCGTTGAGGCCCAGCGGGGGGCCAGATTAAGCTCCTACAATGAGCAGTTCTTC
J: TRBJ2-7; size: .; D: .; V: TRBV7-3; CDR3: CASSLSRSYEQYF; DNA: TGTGCCAGCAGTCTAAGCCGGTCCTACGAGCAGTACTTC
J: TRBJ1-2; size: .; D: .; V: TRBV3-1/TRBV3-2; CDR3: CASSQGASYGYTF; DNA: TGTGCCAGCAGCCAAGGGGCGAGCTATGGCTACACCTTC
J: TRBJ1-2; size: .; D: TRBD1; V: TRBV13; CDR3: CASSPGQGSYGYTF; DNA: TGTGCCAGCAGCCCCGGACAGGGAAGCTATGGCTACACCTTC
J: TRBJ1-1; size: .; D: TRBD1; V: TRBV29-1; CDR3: CSGSGGEGEAFF; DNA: TGCAGCGGGTCAGGGGGCGAGGGTGAAGCTTTCTTT
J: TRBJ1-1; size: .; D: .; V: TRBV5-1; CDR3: CASSFQGDRAEAFF; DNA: TGCGCCAGCAGCTTCCAGGGTGATCGTGCTGAAGCTTTCTTT
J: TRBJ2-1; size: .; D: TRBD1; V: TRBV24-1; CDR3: CATSDLRNRGHNEQFF; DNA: TGTGCCACCAGTGACCTGCGGAACAGGGGGCACAATGAGCAGTTCTTC
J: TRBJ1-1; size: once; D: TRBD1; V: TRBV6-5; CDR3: CASRSTGAENTEAFF; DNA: TGTGCCAGCAGGTCGACAGGGGCCGAGAACACTGAAGCTTTCTTT
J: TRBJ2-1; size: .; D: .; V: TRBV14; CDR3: CASSHRTGYNEQFF; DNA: TGTGCCAGCAGCCACCGAACGGGCTACAATGAGCAGTTCTTC
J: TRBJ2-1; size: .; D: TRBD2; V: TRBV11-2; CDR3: CASSTPPGLAGNEQFF; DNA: TGTGCCAGCAGCACCCCCCCGGGACTAGCGGGGAATGAGCAGTTCTTC
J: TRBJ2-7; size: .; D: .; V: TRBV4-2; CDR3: CASSQDKGEWYEQYF; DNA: TGTGCCAGCAGCCAAGATAAGGGGGAGTGGTACGAGCAGTACTTC
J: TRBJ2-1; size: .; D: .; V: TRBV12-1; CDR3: CASSFGWGRLSSYNEQFF; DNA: TGTGCCAGCAGCTTTGGTTGGGGGCGCCTGAGCTCCTACAATGAGCAGTTCTTC
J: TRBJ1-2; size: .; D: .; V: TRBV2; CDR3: CASSDDWDYGYTF; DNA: TGTGCCAGCAGCGACGACTGGGACTATGGCTACACCTTC
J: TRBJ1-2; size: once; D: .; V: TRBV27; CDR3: CASSLRPAQNYGYTF; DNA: TGTGCCAGCAGTTTACGACCAGCGCAAAACTATGGCTACACCTTC
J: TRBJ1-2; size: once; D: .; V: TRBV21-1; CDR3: CASSTDRFEVSSEHGYTF; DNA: TGTGCCAGCAGCACGGACAGGTTTGAGGTCAGCAGCGAGCATGGCTACACCTTC
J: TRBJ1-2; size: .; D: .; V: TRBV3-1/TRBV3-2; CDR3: CASSQVDSSYGYTF; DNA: TGTGCCAGCAGCCAAGTAGACAGTTCCTATGGCTACACCTTC
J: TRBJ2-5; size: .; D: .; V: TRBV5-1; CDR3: CASSSSLDGGRMWSQYF; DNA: TGCGCCAGCAGCTCATCGCTGGATGGAGGCCGTATGTGGTCCCAGTACTTC
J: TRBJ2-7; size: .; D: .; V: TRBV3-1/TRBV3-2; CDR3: CASSQWSNEQYF; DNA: TGTGCCAGCAGCCAATGGAGTAACGAGCAGTACTTC
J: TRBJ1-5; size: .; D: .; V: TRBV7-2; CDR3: CASSGGGGSNQPQHF; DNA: TGTGCCAGCAGCGGCGGGGGGGGAAGCAATCAGCCCCAGCATTTT
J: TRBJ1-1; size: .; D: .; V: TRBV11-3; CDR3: CASSLVGRSKPKAFF; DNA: TGTGCCAGCAGCTTAGTAGGGAGGAGTAAACCCAAAGCTTTCTTT
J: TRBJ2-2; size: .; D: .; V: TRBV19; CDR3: CASSGARELFF; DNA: TGTGCCAGTAGTGGGGCCCGGGAGCTGTTTTTT
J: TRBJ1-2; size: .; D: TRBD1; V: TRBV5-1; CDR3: CASSPTGTGGDGYTF; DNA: TGCGCCAGCAGCCCTACCGGGACAGGGGGCGATGGCTACACCTTC
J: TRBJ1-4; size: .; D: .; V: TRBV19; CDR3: CASKRQSFGNEKLFF; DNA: TGTGCCAGTAAAAGACAATCCTTTGGTAATGAAAAACTGTTTTTT
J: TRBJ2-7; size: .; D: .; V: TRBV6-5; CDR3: CASRPEERGTYEQYF; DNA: TGTGCCAGCAGACCCGAGGAGCGAGGGACCTACGAGCAGTACTTC
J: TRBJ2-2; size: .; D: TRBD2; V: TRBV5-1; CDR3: CASSLRTSVGELFF; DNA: TGCGCCAGCAGCTTAAGGACTAGCGTCGGGGAGCTGTTTTTT
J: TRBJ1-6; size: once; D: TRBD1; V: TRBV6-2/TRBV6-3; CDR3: CASSYNGQGISPLHF; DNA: TGTGCCAGCAGTTACAACGGACAGGGTATTTCACCCCTCCACTTT
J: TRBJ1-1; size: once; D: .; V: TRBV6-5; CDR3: CASRAGSTEAFF; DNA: TGTGCCAGCAGAGCAGGGTCCACTGAAGCTTTCTTT
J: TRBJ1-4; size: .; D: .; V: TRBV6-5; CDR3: CASSYSFNEKLFF; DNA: TGTGCCAGCAGTTACAGCTTTAATGAAAAACTGTTTTTT
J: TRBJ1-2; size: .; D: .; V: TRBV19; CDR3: CASRPGQAKRGYGYTF; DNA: TGTGCCAGTAGGCCGGGTCAGGCCAAAAGGGGCTATGGCTACACCTTC
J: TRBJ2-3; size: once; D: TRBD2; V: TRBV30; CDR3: CALGWAGASTDTQYF; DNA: TGTGCCCTAGGATGGGCGGGAGCTAGCACAGATACGCAGTATTTT
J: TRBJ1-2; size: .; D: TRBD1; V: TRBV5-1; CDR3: CASRGTGPYGYTF; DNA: TGCGCCAGCAGGGGGACAGGGCCATATGGCTACACCTTC
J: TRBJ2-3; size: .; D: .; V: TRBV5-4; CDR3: CASSSGTPSTDTQYF; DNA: TGTGCCAGCAGCTCCGGGACACCTAGCACAGATACGCAGTATTTT
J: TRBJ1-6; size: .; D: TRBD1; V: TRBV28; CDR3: CASSLGQGSPNSPLHF; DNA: TGTGCCAGCAGTTTGGGACAGGGTTCTCCCAATTCACCCCTCCACTTT
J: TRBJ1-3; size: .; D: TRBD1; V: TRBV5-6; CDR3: CASSLEGRGSRGNTIYF; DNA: TGTGCCAGCAGCTTGGAGGGCAGGGGGTCGCGAGGAAACACCATATATTTT
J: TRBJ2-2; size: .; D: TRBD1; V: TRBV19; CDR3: CASTRRSLGQGNTGELFF; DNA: TGTGCCAGTACCCGGCGTTCTTTGGGACAGGGGAACACCGGGGAGCTGTTTTTT
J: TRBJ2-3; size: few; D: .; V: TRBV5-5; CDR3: CASSLTRSTDTQYF; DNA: TGTGCCAGCAGCTTGACCCGGAGCACAGATACGCAGTATTTT
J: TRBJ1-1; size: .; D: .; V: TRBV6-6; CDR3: CASTRGSNTEAFF; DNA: TGTGCCAGCACCCGGGGGTCGAACACTGAAGCTTTCTTT
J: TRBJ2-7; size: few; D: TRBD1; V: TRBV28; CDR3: CASSGFRGLEYF; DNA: TGTGCCAGCAGTGGGTTCAGGGGGCTAGAGTACTTC
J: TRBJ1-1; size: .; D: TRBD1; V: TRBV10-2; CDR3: CASRGQGAQNTEAFF; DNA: TGCGCCAGCAGGGGACAGGGGGCGCAGAACACTGAAGCTTTCTTT
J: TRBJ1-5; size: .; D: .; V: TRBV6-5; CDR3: CASSYAGGVQHF; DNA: TGTGCCAGCAGTTACGCGGGGGGGGTCCAGCATTTT
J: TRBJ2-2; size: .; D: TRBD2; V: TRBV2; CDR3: CASKAGFDTGELFF; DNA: TGTGCCAGCAAAGCGGGGTTTGACACCGGGGAGCTGTTTTTT
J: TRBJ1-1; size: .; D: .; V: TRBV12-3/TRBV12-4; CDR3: CASSLFAGTEAFF; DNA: TGTGCCAGCAGTTTGTTCGCGGGGACTGAAGCTTTCTTT
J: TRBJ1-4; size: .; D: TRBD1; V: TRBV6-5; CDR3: CASSTRQGALEKLFF; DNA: TGTGCCAGCAGTACCCGACAGGGGGCTTTAGAAAAACTGTTTTTT
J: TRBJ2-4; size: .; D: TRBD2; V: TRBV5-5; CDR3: CASSPRTSGTTDKNIQYF; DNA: TGTGCCAGCAGCCCCAGGACTAGCGGGACGACTGACAAAAACATTCAGTACTTC
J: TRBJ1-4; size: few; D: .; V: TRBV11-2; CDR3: CASSLGLGAVTRQEKLFF; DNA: TGTGCCAGCAGCTTAGGGTTGGGGGCCGTCACGAGACAGGAAAAACTGTTTTTT
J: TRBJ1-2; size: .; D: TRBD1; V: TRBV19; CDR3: CASKGGLTGNYGYTF; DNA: TGTGCCAGTAAGGGGGGTTTGACAGGGAACTATGGCTACACCTTC
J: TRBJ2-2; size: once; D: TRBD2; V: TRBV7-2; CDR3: CASSLDQGGASGTGELFF; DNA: TGTGCCAGCAGCTTAGATCAGGGTGGGGCTAGCGGGACCGGGGAGCTGTTTTTT
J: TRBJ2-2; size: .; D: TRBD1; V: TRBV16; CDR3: CASSRTGDTGELFF; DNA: TGTGCCAGCAGTCGGACAGGCGACACCGGGGAGCTGTTTTTT
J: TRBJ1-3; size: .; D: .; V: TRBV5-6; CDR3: CASSPMGARNTIYF; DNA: TGTGCCAGCAGCCCGATGGGGGCGCGAAACACCATATATTTT
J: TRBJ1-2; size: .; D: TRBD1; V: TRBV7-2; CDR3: CASSPRQGAYGYTF; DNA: TGTGCCAGCAGCCCCCGACAGGGGGCCTATGGCTACACCTTC
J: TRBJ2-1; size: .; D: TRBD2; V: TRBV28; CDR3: CASSLAGRAGDEQFF; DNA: TGTGCCAGCAGTTTAGCCGGGAGGGCCGGGGATGAGCAGTTCTTC
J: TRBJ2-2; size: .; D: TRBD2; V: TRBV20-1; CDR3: CSASGGLAGGNTGELFF; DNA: TGCAGTGCTAGTGGGGGACTAGCGGGAGGGAACACCGGGGAGCTGTTTTTT
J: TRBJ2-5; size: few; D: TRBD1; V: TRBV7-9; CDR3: CASSRDRARETQYF; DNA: TGTGCCAGCAGCCGAGACAGGGCCCGAGAGACCCAGTACTTC
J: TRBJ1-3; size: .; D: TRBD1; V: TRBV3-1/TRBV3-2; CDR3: CASTPGTGSGNTIYF; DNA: TGTGCCAGTACCCCCGGGACAGGGTCTGGAAACACCATATATTTT
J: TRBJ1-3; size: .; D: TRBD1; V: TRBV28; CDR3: CASTPDRENTIYF; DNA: TGTGCCAGCACCCCGGACAGGGAAAACACCATATATTTT
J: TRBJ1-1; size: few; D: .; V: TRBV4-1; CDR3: CASSQGSDSHTEAFF; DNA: TGCGCCAGCAGCCAAGGATCGGACAGCCACACTGAAGCTTTCTTT
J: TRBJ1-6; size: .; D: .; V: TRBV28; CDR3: CASCAAGGYSYNSPLHF; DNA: TGTGCCAGCTGCGCCGCTGGAGGGTACTCCTATAATTCACCCCTCCACTTT
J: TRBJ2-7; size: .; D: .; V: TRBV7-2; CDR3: CASSPARDGAYEQYF; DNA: TGTGCCAGCAGCCCTGCGCGGGATGGGGCCTACGAGCAGTACTTC